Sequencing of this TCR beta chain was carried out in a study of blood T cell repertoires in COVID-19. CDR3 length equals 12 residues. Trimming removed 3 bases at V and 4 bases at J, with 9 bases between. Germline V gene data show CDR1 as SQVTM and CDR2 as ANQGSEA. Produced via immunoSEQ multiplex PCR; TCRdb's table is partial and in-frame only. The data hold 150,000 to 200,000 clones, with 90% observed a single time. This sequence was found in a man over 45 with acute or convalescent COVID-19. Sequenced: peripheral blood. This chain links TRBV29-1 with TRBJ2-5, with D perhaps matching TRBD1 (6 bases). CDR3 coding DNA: TGCAGCGTTGAGTCGACAGGAGAGACCCAGTACTTC. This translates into CSVESTGETQYF.